This T cell receptor (beta chain) was captured in a study of CD8+CD57+ T cells in acquired aplastic anemia. Sequencing was done on patients that had shown CD8+CD57+ cell expansion by flow cytometry. Therapy had not been given to patients before blood sampling. Germline lookup yields CDR1 SNHLY and CDR2 FYNNEI. This CDR3 has 13 residues. V lost 4 bases and J 4 bases, leaving 11 bases between the germline ends. This clonotype has more than one count but fewer than ten. The TCR beta profiling, which covered VDJ combination and CDR3 sequence, was carried out using genomic DNA as the template. In TCRdb, the reads were re-called with MiXCR into one record per CDR3 protein. The table includes more than 150,000 distinct CDR3 sequences, around half detected once.

Sequencing input: sorted CD4+, CD8+, or CD8+CD57+ T cells (not recorded which) from PBMCs. The chain carries TRBV2 and TRBJ2-7, with D unclear. The sequence was collected from a human donor with aplastic anemia. CDR3 region: CASSGRKGYEQYF. As DNA, the CDR3 is TGTGCCAGCAGTGGAAGGAAGGGTTACGAGCAGTACTTC. The entire variable domain, with the rest obtained from reference TRBV2 and TRBJ2-7, is as follows: EPEVTQTPSHQVTQMGQEVILRCVPISNHLYFYWYRQILGQKVEFLVSFYNNEISEKSEIFDDQFSVERPDGSNFTLKIRSTKLEDSAMYFCASSGRKGYEQYFGPGTRLTVT.